These 30 T cell receptor beta chains share one sample of origin, sequenced in a study of PD-L1 blockade in urothelial cancer. TCRdb's table, derived via immunoSEQ multiplex PCR, lists solely in-frame clones and lacks some. This table has approximately 100,000 clones, 70% to 90% appearing once. Sequencing was performed on PBMCs, taken around atezolizumab (anti-PD-L1) treatment. These TCRs come from a man aged 45-65 years with urothelial cancer.

The chain joins TRBV28 to TRBJ1-5; 9 bases are shared with TRBD1. Germline-derived CDR1 and CDR2 are MDHEN and SYDVKM. The CDR3 spans 17 residues. Losses at the gene ends were 2 bases for V and 7 bases for J; bases not matched to a gene: 12. The CDR3 DNA reads as TGTGCCAGCAGTTTACAACCGGGACAGGGATCACGGCAGCCCCAGCATTTT. This gives the protein CASSLQPGQGSRQPQHF.

The chain is built from TRBV28 and TRBJ1-3, with 9 nucleotides matching TRBD1. This CDR3 has 15 amino acids. V gave up 6 bases and J gave up 4 bases; unmatched junction bases: 7. Germline lookup yields CDR1 MDHEN and CDR2 SYDVKM. CDR3 DNA sequence: TGTGCCAGCAGCACACAGGGGGCGAAAGGAAACACCATATATTTT. Protein: CASSTQGAKGNTIYF.

This sequence joins TRBV2 and TRBJ1-3; D ambiguous. The CDR3 sequence is 14 residues long. Germline assignment: CDR1 SNHLY and CDR2 FYNNEI. V gave up 2 bases and J gave up 1 base, with 6 bases separating them. The CDR3 protein is CASSELLSGNTIYF. In nucleotides, the CDR3 is TGTGCCAGCAGTGAACTGCTATCTGGAAACACCATATATTTT.

The V call is TRBV27, the J call TRBJ2-2, with 10 bases identical to TRBD2. The V gene end was trimmed by 2 bases and the J gene end by 4 bases; junction bases not matched to a gene: 4. CDR1 is MNHEY and CDR2 is SMNVEV in the germline V gene (reference sequence). The CDR3 extends over 16 amino acids. The CDR3 loop is CASSLIAGGATGELFF. The CDR3 DNA is TGTGCCAGCAGTTTAATAGCGGGAGGTGCCACCGGGGAGCTGTTTTTT.

V gene TRBV2 combines with J gene TRBJ2-7; TRBD1 matches at 9 bases. Trimming took 7 bases from V and 3 from J; bases not matched to a gene: 10. Germline lookup yields CDR1 SNHLY and CDR2 FYNNEI. The CDR3 covers 15 residues. This CDR3 reads CASIQPGQGLYEQYF. CDR3 in DNA: TGTGCCAGCATCCAACCGGGACAGGGCCTCTACGAGCAGTACTTC.

This chain links TRBV6-5 with TRBJ2-5; TRBD1 matches 10 bases. The DNA end is a closer match to TRBJ2-7, so the J assignment may be wrong. CDR1 and CDR2 (germline): MNHEY, SVGAGI. The CDR3 is 15 residues long. CDR3 DNA sequence: TGTGCCAGCAGTTTGGGGGACAGGGGAACCTACGAGCAGTACTTC. The encoded protein is CASSLGDRGTYEQYF.

This chain uses TRBV5-6 with TRBJ1-6; possible D gene TRBD1, 5 bases. CDR3 length: 13 amino acids. Germline loops: CDR1 SGHDT, CDR2 YYEEEE. The ends were cut back, 2 bases at V and 9 bases at J, with 9 bases in the middle. The CDR3 coding sequence is TGTGCCAGCAGCTTCGGACATTCTTCACCCCTCCACTTT. Its protein product is CASSFGHSSPLHF.

The sample holds a few counts of this clone. The genes are TRBV7-9 and TRBJ2-3; perhaps TRBD2 as D (5 bases). This CDR3 comprises 16 residues. Trimming cost V 5 bases and J 5 bases, with 20 bases left between them. CDR1 SEHNR and CDR2 FQNEAQ come from the germline V gene (reference sequence). The CDR3 nucleotides read TGTGCCAGCAGCCCACGGCTTGGGGAGAACAGAGATACGCAGTATTTT. Translating it yields CASSPRLGENRDTQYF.

The chain has TRBV19 and TRBJ1-1; no clear D. Trimming removed 3 bases at V and 1 base at J, with 6 bases between. The germline gives CDR1 LNHDA, CDR2 SQIVND (reference sequence). The CDR3 has 13 residues. Here the CDR3 reads CASSIPWNTEAFF. In nucleotides, the CDR3 is TGTGCCAGTAGTATCCCCTGGAACACTGAAGCTTTCTTT.

The V gene is TRBV19, the J gene TRBJ2-7; 10 bases map to TRBD1. The CDR3 consists of 15 residues. Trimming took 5 bases from V and 7 from J; bases not matched to a gene: 11. The germline V gene encodes CDR1 LNHDA and CDR2 SQIVND (reference sequence). CDR3 amino acids: CASSRPRQGAMEQYF. DNA of the CDR3: TGTGCCAGTAGTCGCCCCCGACAGGGGGCGATGGAGCAGTACTTC.

This clone occurred a few times. V is TRBV5-4 and J is TRBJ1-5, with D hard to call. The V gene lost 0 bases and the J gene lost 0 bases, with 4 bases spanning the gap. The CDR3 covers 14 residues. Germline assignment: CDR1 SGHNT and CDR2 YYREEE (reference sequence). The CDR3 nucleotides read TGTGCCAGCAGCTTGGCCAATAGCAATCAGCCCCAGCATTTT. Its protein is CASSLANSNQPQHF. The full variable domain, completed using reference TRBV5-4 and TRBJ1-5, is ETGVTQSPTHLIKTRGQQVTLRCSSQSGHNTVSWYQQALGQGPQFIFQYYREEENGRGNFPPRFSGLQFPNYSSELNVNALELDDSALYLCASSLANSNQPQHFGDGTRLSIL.

This clone appeared once. As DNA, the CDR3 is TGTGCCACCAGCAGAGGGGTGGGCCAGCGGGGGCGAAATGAGCAGTTCTTC. Translation gives CATSRGVGQRGRNEQFF. V usage is TRBV15 and J usage is TRBJ2-1; 8 bases align to TRBD2. The V gene end was trimmed by 1 base and the J gene end by 7 bases; junction bases not matched to a gene: 12. Germline V gives CDR1 LNHNV, CDR2 YYDKDF (reference sequence). CDR3 length: 17 amino acids.

This chain connects TRBV6-5 to TRBJ2-7, with TRBD1 matching over 7 bases. Germline V CDR1 and CDR2: MNHEY, SVGAGI. This CDR3 comprises 14 residues. Unmatched junction bases numbered 5, after V lost 4 bases and J lost 2 bases. CDR3 residues: CASSSDRNPYEQYF. The CDR3 region has the DNA TGTGCCAGCAGTTCGGACAGGAATCCCTACGAGCAGTACTTC.

The rearrangement uses TRBV6-5 and TRBJ1-5; TRBD1 is a possible D gene (6 bases). This CDR3 has 13 residues. The germline V gene has CDR1 MNHEY and CDR2 SVGAGI. V lost 2 bases and J 7 bases, leaving 9 bases between the germline ends. The CDR3 DNA follows: TGTGCCAGCAGTTACCGGGGGGGCCAGCCCCAGCATTTT. Translation gives CASSYRGGQPQHF.

CDR3 coding DNA: TGTGCCAGCAGCTTTGGGCAGATCACAGATACGCAGTATTTT. Amino acids: CASSFGQITDTQYF. This sequence joins TRBV5-6 and TRBJ2-3; D unresolved. This CDR3 has 14 amino acids. Trimming pared 2 bases from V and 2 bases from J, leaving 9 bases between. CDR1 is SGHDT and CDR2 is YYEEEE in the germline V gene.

The chain carries TRBV28 and TRBJ1-2; no firm D call. CDR1 MDHEN and CDR2 SYDVKM come from the germline V gene. V was trimmed by 3 bases and J by 2 bases, leaving 10 bases between them. The CDR3 consists of 14 residues. CDR3 sequence reads: CASSFASVNYGYTF. As DNA, the CDR3 is TGTGCCAGCAGTTTCGCTTCGGTAAACTATGGCTACACCTTC.

This clone appeared many times. The chain couples TRBV7-9 to TRBJ2-7, with D hard to call. Trimming removed 5 bases from V and 4 bases from J, with 6 bases in between. The CDR3 runs to 11 residues. CDR1 is SEHNR, CDR2 FQNEAQ, per germline (reference sequence). The CDR3, as DNA: TGTGCCAGCAGCAGAGATTACGAGCAGTACTTC. Encoded protein: CASSRDYEQYF.

The sample holds one count of this clone. One end of the junction does not line up with germline, which may come from a read error. The chain couples TRBV6-1 to TRBJ2-1, with D possibly TRBD2 on 6 matching bases. CDR1 MNHNS and CDR2 SASEGT come from the germline V gene. This CDR3 is built from 13 residues. CDR3 nucleotide sequence: TGTGCCAGCGAGCGGGCCTCCCACAATGAGCAGTTCTTC. Translating gives CASERASHNEQFF.

This clone was seen just once. The chain employs TRBV6-1 and TRBJ1-5; 9 positions match TRBD1. CDR1 and CDR2 from the germline V gene are MNHNS and SASEGT. J gave up 2 bases and V 1 base, and 0 bases lay outside the gene matches. The CDR3 is 15 residues long. Here the CDR3 reads CASSEGTGGNQPQHF. In DNA form, the CDR3 reads TGTGCCAGCAGTGAAGGGACAGGGGGCAATCAGCCCCAGCATTTT.

J is TRBJ2-1 and V is TRBV18; the D is unclear. With 3 bases removed from V and 2 bases from J, the gap between germline ends came to 11 bases. CDR1 and CDR2 (germline): KGHSH, LQKENI. The CDR3 is 15 residues long. The CDR3 DNA sequence: TGTGCCAGCTCACCTGGGCAGCCTCCCTACAATGAGCAGTTCTTC. Encoded protein: CASSPGQPPYNEQFF.

This sequence joins TRBV30 and TRBJ1-5; 9 bases are a match to TRBD1. Germline values: CDR1 GTSNPN, CDR2 SVGIG (reference sequence). Trimming cost V 2 bases and J 5 bases; bases outside gene matches: 10. CDR3 length equals 16 residues. The CDR3 sequence: CAWSPKDRGAHQPQHF. CDR3 DNA sequence: TGTGCCTGGAGTCCCAAGGACAGGGGCGCTCATCAGCCCCAGCATTTT.

This clone appeared a few times. The chain combines TRBV6-1 with TRBJ1-1, with 7 bases matching TRBD1. CDR1 is MNHNS, CDR2 SASEGT, per germline. The CDR3 loop spans 14 amino acids. V lost 7 bases and J lost 1; bases outside the gene matches: 6. CDR3 sequence reads: CASTQGGWNTEAFF. The CDR3 nucleotides are TGTGCCAGCACCCAGGGGGGTTGGAACACTGAAGCTTTCTTT.

V usage is TRBV15 and J usage is TRBJ1-1; TRBD1 matches at 9 bases. The length of the CDR3 is 14 residues. Looked up from germline, CDR1 is LNHNV and CDR2 is YYDKDF (reference sequence). Germline trimming cut 5 bases from V and 1 base from J; bases unmatched to any gene: 2. CDR3 nucleotide sequence: TGTGCCACCAGCGGGACAGGGAGGAACACTGAAGCTTTCTTT. As protein: CATSGTGRNTEAFF.

The CDR3 nucleotides read TGTGCCAGTAGACGAGGCGCCCCAGATACGCAGTATTTT. It yields the protein CASRRGAPDTQYF. The J gene is TRBJ2-3, the V gene TRBV19; D remains unclear. Trimming took off 6 bases at V and 4 bases at J, with 11 bases between the two ends. The CDR3 length is 13 residues. Germline assignment: CDR1 LNHDA and CDR2 SQIVND (reference sequence). Full variable domain (rest looked up from reference TRBV19 and TRBJ2-3): DGGITQSPKYLFRKEGQNVTLSCEQNLNHDAMYWYRQDPGQGLRLIYYSQIVNDFQKGDIAEGYSVSREKKESFPLTVTSAQKNPTAFYLCASRRGAPDTQYFGPGTRLTVL.

J is TRBJ2-1 and V is TRBV4-2; D gene ambiguous. The CDR3 length is 13 residues. Germline-derived CDR1 and CDR2 are LGHNA and YNFKEQ. V lost 0 bases, J lost 6 bases, and 6 bases lay in between. The CDR3 bases are TGTGCCAGCAGCCAAGAAGCTTCCAATGAGCAGTTCTTC. Protein sequence: CASSQEASNEQFF.

The CDR3 spells CASVGGAATNEKLFF. The CDR3 bases are TGTGCCAGCGTCGGTGGGGCGGCAACTAATGAAAAACTGTTTTTT. The J gene is TRBJ1-4, the V gene TRBV2; a weak D match, TRBD1 (5 bases). The CDR3 is 15 residues long. V lost 8 bases and J 0 bases, leaving 13 bases between the germline ends. Germline lookup yields CDR1 SNHLY and CDR2 FYNNEI.

The gene calls are TRBV11-3 and TRBJ1-2, with D unresolved. The V and J ends lost 0 bases and 7 bases respectively, with 12 bases between them. The germline gives CDR1 SGHNT, CDR2 YENEEA. This CDR3 is built from 14 residues. CDR3 DNA: TGTGCCAGCAGCTTAGATCACCGGGGAGGTGGCTACACCTTC. This sequence encodes CASSLDHRGGGYTF.

The J gene is TRBJ1-1, the V gene TRBV6-1; 8 positions match TRBD1. The CDR3 is made up of 14 amino acids. The V gene end was trimmed by 3 bases and the J gene end by 6 bases; junction bases not matched to a gene: 6. Germline lookup yields CDR1 MNHNS and CDR2 SASEGT. The CDR3 is CASSEWDRLPEAFF. In nucleotides, the CDR3 is TGTGCCAGCAGTGAGTGGGACAGGCTCCCTGAAGCTTTCTTT.

The gene calls are TRBV28 and TRBJ1-2; 7 bases are shared with TRBD1. Germline CDR1 MDHEN, CDR2 SYDVKM. V lost 7 bases to trimming and J lost 6 bases; unmatched junction nucleotides: 17. The CDR3 sequence is 16 residues long. The CDR3 here is CASTSGGTAHVHGYTF. In nucleotides, the CDR3 is TGTGCCAGCACCTCAGGGGGGACAGCCCATGTTCATGGCTACACCTTC.

The chain employs TRBV19 and TRBJ2-2; 14 nucleotides agree with TRBD2. This CDR3 spans 18 amino acids. V trimming: 5 bases; J trimming: 0 bases; junction bases outside the gene matches: 5. Germline assignment: CDR1 LNHDA and CDR2 SQIVND (reference sequence). In DNA form, the CDR3 reads TGTGCCAGTAGTCCCGGGACTAGCGGGAGTTCGAACACCGGGGAGCTGTTTTTT. As protein: CASSPGTSGSSNTGELFF.